A selection of T cell receptor beta chains follows, all from one sample in a study of CD8 T cells in Susac syndrome. TCRdb fed the immunoSEQ multiplex PCR reads into MiXCR, producing one record per CDR3 protein. The table includes some 150,000 distinct CDR3 sequences, around 95% detected once. Sequencing was performed on CD4+ T cells from PBMCs. Source of these receptors: a human donor with Susac syndrome. Each CDR3 is given with its conserved first and last residue. Fields, in order: clone size, J gene, D gene, V gene, CDR3 protein, CDR3 DNA. A D gene is named only where the DNA matches it firmly. Only some rows state a clone size, as once, few, many or a class for expanded clones.

clone size: -
J gene: TRBJ1-2
D gene: -
V gene: TRBV6-6
CDR3 protein: CASSYSAGMGYTF
CDR3 DNA: TGTGCCAGCAGTTACTCGGCAGGGATGGGCTACACCTTC

clone size: -
J gene: TRBJ2-7
D gene: -
V gene: TRBV18
CDR3 protein: CASSSAENYEQYF
CDR3 DNA: TGTGCCAGCTCCTCGGCAGAGAACTACGAGCAGTACTTC

clone size: -
J gene: TRBJ2-3
D gene: -
V gene: TRBV5-4
CDR3 protein: CASSLSQVFADTQYF
CDR3 DNA: TGTGCCAGCAGCTTGAGTCAAGTCTTTGCAGATACGCAGTATTTT

clone size: -
J gene: TRBJ1-2
D gene: -
V gene: TRBV10-3
CDR3 protein: CAISDQGLNYGYTF
CDR3 DNA: TGTGCCATCAGTGACCAGGGACTTAACTATGGCTACACCTTC

clone size: -
J gene: TRBJ2-2
D gene: -
V gene: TRBV15
CDR3 protein: CATSREGTGPTGELFF
CDR3 DNA: TGTGCCACCAGCAGAGAAGGAACAGGGCCCACCGGGGAGCTGTTTTTT

clone size: -
J gene: TRBJ1-2
D gene: -
V gene: TRBV29-1
CDR3 protein: CSVAQGPNYGYTF
CDR3 DNA: TGCAGCGTTGCCCAGGGCCCTAACTATGGCTACACCTTC

clone size: -
J gene: TRBJ2-5
D gene: TRBD2
V gene: TRBV12-3/TRBV12-4
CDR3 protein: CASSPGGTSGEETQYF
CDR3 DNA: TGTGCCAGCAGCCCAGGAGGGACTAGCGGGGAAGAGACCCAGTACTTC

clone size: -
J gene: TRBJ2-1
D gene: -
V gene: TRBV3-1
CDR3 protein: CASSQEMSIDEQFF
CDR3 DNA: TGTGCCAGCAGCCAAGAGATGAGCATCGATGAGCAGTTCTTC

clone size: -
J gene: TRBJ2-7
D gene: -
V gene: TRBV5-1
CDR3 protein: CASSPLGIPYEQYF
CDR3 DNA: TGCGCCAGCAGCCCCCTGGGGATCCCCTACGAGCAGTACTTC

clone size: -
J gene: TRBJ1-2
D gene: TRBD1
V gene: TRBV15
CDR3 protein: CATSTDRENYGYTF
CDR3 DNA: TGTGCCACCAGTACGGACAGGGAAAACTATGGCTACACCTTC

clone size: -
J gene: TRBJ2-3
D gene: -
V gene: TRBV7-2
CDR3 protein: CASSFQRSTDTQYF
CDR3 DNA: TGTGCCAGCAGCTTCCAGCGGAGCACAGATACGCAGTATTTT

clone size: -
J gene: TRBJ2-7
D gene: TRBD1
V gene: TRBV5-1
CDR3 protein: CASSLGGTGGLRPYEQYF
CDR3 DNA: TGCGCCAGCAGCTTGGGGGGGACAGGAGGCCTTCGGCCCTACGAGCAGTACTTC

clone size: -
J gene: TRBJ2-7
D gene: TRBD1
V gene: TRBV6-6
CDR3 protein: CASRPGQGTYEQYF
CDR3 DNA: TGTGCCAGCCGACCGGGACAGGGGACATACGAGCAGTACTTC

clone size: -
J gene: TRBJ2-5
D gene: -
V gene: TRBV6-1
CDR3 protein: CASSDWRGQETQYF
CDR3 DNA: TGTGCCAGCAGTGATTGGAGGGGCCAAGAGACCCAGTACTTC

clone size: few
J gene: TRBJ1-1
D gene: -
V gene: TRBV20-1
CDR3 protein: CSAPSNTEAFF
CDR3 DNA: TGCAGTGCTCCCTCGAACACTGAAGCTTTCTTT

clone size: once
J gene: TRBJ1-1
D gene: TRBD1
V gene: TRBV5-1
CDR3 protein: CASNRDSQEAFF
CDR3 DNA: TGCGCCAGCAACCGGGACAGCCAGGAAGCTTTCTTT

clone size: -
J gene: TRBJ2-5
D gene: -
V gene: TRBV7-2
CDR3 protein: CASSPGLGLGQTQYF
CDR3 DNA: TGTGCCAGCAGTCCTGGGCTAGGCTTGGGACAGACCCAGTACTTC

clone size: -
J gene: TRBJ2-1
D gene: TRBD2
V gene: TRBV2
CDR3 protein: CASSPTSGGNNEQFF
CDR3 DNA: TGTGCCAGCAGTCCTACTAGCGGGGGCAACAATGAGCAGTTCTTC

clone size: -
J gene: TRBJ1-3
D gene: -
V gene: TRBV9
CDR3 protein: CASSVNRGSGNTIYF
CDR3 DNA: TGTGCCAGCAGCGTAAATCGGGGCTCTGGAAACACCATATATTTT

clone size: -
J gene: TRBJ2-3
D gene: TRBD1
V gene: TRBV11-2
CDR3 protein: CASVGGGDTQYF
CDR3 DNA: TGTGCCAGCGTAGGGGGCGGGGATACGCAGTATTTT

clone size: -
J gene: TRBJ2-3
D gene: -
V gene: TRBV20-1
CDR3 protein: CSARVAASTDTQYF
CDR3 DNA: TGCAGTGCTAGAGTGGCAGCTAGCACAGATACGCAGTATTTT

clone size: -
J gene: TRBJ2-7
D gene: -
V gene: TRBV12-3/TRBV12-4
CDR3 protein: CASSSGPGFTYEQYF
CDR3 DNA: TGTGCCAGCAGTTCCGGGCCAGGTTTTACCTACGAGCAGTACTTC

clone size: -
J gene: TRBJ2-5
D gene: -
V gene: TRBV6-5
CDR3 protein: CASTEITAKTQYF
CDR3 DNA: TGTGCCAGCACCGAGATAACGGCGAAGACCCAGTACTTC

clone size: -
J gene: TRBJ1-2
D gene: TRBD1
V gene: TRBV12-3/TRBV12-4
CDR3 protein: CASSTGGAGYTF
CDR3 DNA: TGTGCCAGCAGTACAGGGGGCGCTGGCTACACCTTC

clone size: -
J gene: TRBJ2-1
D gene: TRBD2
V gene: TRBV6-6
CDR3 protein: CASSRDGLAGNEQFF
CDR3 DNA: TGTGCCAGCAGCCGCGACGGACTAGCCGGCAATGAGCAGTTCTTC

clone size: -
J gene: TRBJ2-4
D gene: -
V gene: TRBV25-1
CDR3 protein: CASSEVGAFNIQYF
CDR3 DNA: TGTGCCAGCAGTGAAGTTGGGGCTTTTAACATTCAGTACTTC

clone size: -
J gene: TRBJ2-7
D gene: -
V gene: TRBV29-1
CDR3 protein: CSVVTGIPDSGQYF
CDR3 DNA: TGCAGCGTTGTAACAGGGATACCTGACTCCGGGCAGTACTTC

clone size: -
J gene: TRBJ2-1
D gene: -
V gene: TRBV5-8
CDR3 protein: CASSFGQFNEQFF
CDR3 DNA: TGTGCCAGCAGCTTTGGCCAGTTCAATGAGCAGTTCTTC

clone size: -
J gene: TRBJ2-1
D gene: -
V gene: TRBV19
CDR3 protein: CASSTPSGSYNEQFF
CDR3 DNA: TGTGCCAGTAGTACCCCTAGTGGATCCTACAATGAGCAGTTCTTC

clone size: -
J gene: TRBJ1-5
D gene: -
V gene: TRBV7-8
CDR3 protein: CASSPREVDQPQHF
CDR3 DNA: TGTGCCAGCAGCCCGAGAGAGGTTGATCAGCCCCAGCATTTT

clone size: -
J gene: TRBJ2-1
D gene: -
V gene: TRBV7-9
CDR3 protein: CASIQDEQFF
CDR3 DNA: TGTGCCAGCATTCAAGATGAGCAGTTCTTC

clone size: -
J gene: TRBJ2-3
D gene: TRBD1
V gene: TRBV29-1
CDR3 protein: CSARDRGIGTDTQYF
CDR3 DNA: TGCAGCGCCCGGGACAGGGGTATTGGCACAGATACGCAGTATTTT

clone size: -
J gene: TRBJ1-2
D gene: TRBD1
V gene: TRBV12-3/TRBV12-4
CDR3 protein: CASSSQGAHGYTF
CDR3 DNA: TGTGCCAGCAGTTCCCAGGGGGCGCATGGCTACACCTTC

clone size: few
J gene: TRBJ2-7
D gene: -
V gene: TRBV29-1
CDR3 protein: CSVEEIPYEQYF
CDR3 DNA: TGCAGCGTTGAAGAGATCCCCTACGAGCAGTACTTC

clone size: -
J gene: TRBJ2-2
D gene: TRBD1
V gene: TRBV20-1
CDR3 protein: CSAWTGNPGELFF
CDR3 DNA: TGCAGTGCTTGGACAGGGAATCCCGGGGAGCTGTTTTTT

clone size: -
J gene: TRBJ2-3
D gene: -
V gene: TRBV7-6
CDR3 protein: CASSLGPGEADTQYF
CDR3 DNA: TGTGCCAGCAGCTTGGGACCAGGGGAGGCAGATACGCAGTATTTT

clone size: -
J gene: TRBJ1-2
D gene: TRBD1
V gene: TRBV29-1
CDR3 protein: CSVGTGTGINYGYTF
CDR3 DNA: TGCAGCGTCGGCACCGGGACAGGGATTAACTATGGCTACACCTTC

clone size: -
J gene: TRBJ2-5
D gene: -
V gene: TRBV20-1
CDR3 protein: CSASASEGETQYF
CDR3 DNA: TGCAGTGCTAGTGCCAGCGAGGGGGAGACCCAGTACTTC

clone size: -
J gene: TRBJ2-5
D gene: TRBD2
V gene: TRBV7-9
CDR3 protein: CASSLGAGVETQYF
CDR3 DNA: TGTGCCAGCAGCTTAGGTGCGGGGGTGGAGACCCAGTACTTC

clone size: -
J gene: TRBJ2-2
D gene: -
V gene: TRBV3-1
CDR3 protein: CASTWRTVNTGELFF
CDR3 DNA: TGTGCCAGCACATGGAGGACGGTGAACACCGGGGAGCTGTTTTTT

clone size: -
J gene: TRBJ2-2
D gene: TRBD2
V gene: TRBV20-1
CDR3 protein: CSASLLAGGNTGELFF
CDR3 DNA: TGCAGTGCTAGCCTCCTAGCGGGGGGGAACACCGGGGAGCTGTTTTTT

clone size: -
J gene: TRBJ2-3
D gene: -
V gene: TRBV5-1
CDR3 protein: CASSFGQSTDTQYF
CDR3 DNA: TGCGCCAGCAGCTTTGGACAGAGCACAGATACGCAGTATTTT

clone size: -
J gene: TRBJ2-1
D gene: TRBD2
V gene: TRBV14
CDR3 protein: CASSQGLKINEQFF
CDR3 DNA: TGTGCCAGCAGCCAGGGACTAAAAATCAATGAGCAGTTCTTC

clone size: -
J gene: TRBJ2-7
D gene: -
V gene: TRBV6-2/TRBV6-3
CDR3 protein: CASSYGPGGGYEQYF
CDR3 DNA: TGTGCCAGCAGTTACGGTCCAGGGGGAGGCTACGAGCAGTACTTC

clone size: -
J gene: TRBJ2-3
D gene: -
V gene: TRBV7-2
CDR3 protein: CASSPTVHPSTDTQYF
CDR3 DNA: TGTGCCAGCAGCCCGACGGTACACCCATCCACAGATACGCAGTATTTT

clone size: -
J gene: TRBJ1-4
D gene: -
V gene: TRBV12-3/TRBV12-4
CDR3 protein: CASSSHSTTNEKLFF
CDR3 DNA: TGTGCCAGCAGCTCTCATTCGACAACTAATGAAAAACTGTTTTTT

clone size: -
J gene: TRBJ2-7
D gene: -
V gene: TRBV20-1
CDR3 protein: CSARVGRVSYEQYF
CDR3 DNA: TGCAGTGCTAGAGTCGGGCGGGTCTCCTACGAGCAGTACTTC

clone size: -
J gene: TRBJ2-3
D gene: -
V gene: TRBV29-1
CDR3 protein: CSVAPPDTQYF
CDR3 DNA: TGCAGCGTTGCCCCCCCAGATACGCAGTATTTT

clone size: -
J gene: TRBJ2-2
D gene: TRBD1
V gene: TRBV10-3
CDR3 protein: CAISGRDSGELFF
CDR3 DNA: TGTGCCATCAGTGGACGGGACAGCGGGGAGCTGTTTTTT

clone size: -
J gene: TRBJ2-3
D gene: -
V gene: TRBV12-3/TRBV12-4
CDR3 protein: CASARSPDTQYF
CDR3 DNA: TGTGCCAGCGCTCGTAGTCCAGATACGCAGTATTTT

clone size: -
J gene: TRBJ1-2
D gene: -
V gene: TRBV7-9
CDR3 protein: CASSFESDYGYTF
CDR3 DNA: TGTGCCAGCAGCTTCGAGTCCGACTATGGCTACACCTTC

clone size: -
J gene: TRBJ1-5
D gene: TRBD1
V gene: TRBV6-2/TRBV6-3
CDR3 protein: CASSADRGVNQPQHF
CDR3 DNA: TGTGCCAGCAGCGCTGACAGGGGTGTCAATCAGCCCCAGCATTTT

clone size: -
J gene: TRBJ2-7
D gene: TRBD1
V gene: TRBV9
CDR3 protein: CASSLQGNSYEQYF
CDR3 DNA: TGTGCCAGCAGCTTACAGGGGAACTCCTACGAGCAGTACTTC

clone size: once
J gene: TRBJ2-5
D gene: -
V gene: TRBV3-1
CDR3 protein: CASSQQPNWATQYF
CDR3 DNA: TGTGCCAGCAGCCAGCAGCCAAACTGGGCAACCCAGTACTTC

clone size: -
J gene: TRBJ1-5
D gene: TRBD1
V gene: TRBV7-8
CDR3 protein: CASSLGQGAQWSQHF
CDR3 DNA: TGTGCCAGCAGCTTAGGGCAGGGGGCCCAATGGTCCCAGCATTTT